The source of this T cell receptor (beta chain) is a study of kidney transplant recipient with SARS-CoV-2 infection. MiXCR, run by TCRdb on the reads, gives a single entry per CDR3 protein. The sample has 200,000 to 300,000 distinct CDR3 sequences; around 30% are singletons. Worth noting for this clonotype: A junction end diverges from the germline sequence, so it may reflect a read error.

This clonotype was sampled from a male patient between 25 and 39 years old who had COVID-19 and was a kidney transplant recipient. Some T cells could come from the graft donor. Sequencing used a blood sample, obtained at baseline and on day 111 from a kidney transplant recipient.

Here the CDR3 reads CAGSERGSWGYTF. CDR3 sequence (DNA): TGTGCCGGCAGTGAGCGGGGGAGCTGGGGCTACACCTTC. The chain links TRBV6-5 to TRBJ1-2; possibly TRBD1 for D (5 bases). Per germline, CDR1 MNHEY and CDR2 SVGAGI. CDR3 length: 13 amino acids.